The following is a TCR beta chain sequence with its context. The antigen is unknown. The method was immunoSEQ multiplex PCR; TCRdb's version includes in-frame clones alone and lacks a portion of them. This sample yields approximately 76,000 clones, of which 70% to 90% are seen a single time; about 0.9% belongs to the top ten. The data derive from a study of OX40 agonist ivuxolimab in advanced cancers. About the research overall: The study enrolled dose-escalation patients with hepatocellular carcinoma, melanoma, renal cell or head and neck cancer. General study results and limits: At 0.1 to 3.0 mg/kg and by week 6, clonal expansion occurred in CD4+ and CD8+ blood T cells.

Peripheral blood came from all dose cohorts at three timepoints. The clonotype comes from an adult with an advanced solid tumor such as melanoma, head and neck, liver or kidney cancer. This specimen consisted of CD4+ or CD8+ T cells sorted from blood, obtained in a trial of the OX40 agonist ivuxolimab.

The CDR3 bases are TGTGCCAGTAGTATAGAGGGGGGGCAGTCAGATACGCAGTATTTT. Its protein is CASSIEGGQSDTQYF. The chain has TRBV19 and TRBJ2-3; D is perhaps TRBD2 (7 bases). Trimming stripped 0 bases from V and 4 bases from J, with 11 bases between. The CDR3 has 15 amino acids. Germline-derived CDR1 and CDR2 are LNHDA and SQIVND (reference sequence).